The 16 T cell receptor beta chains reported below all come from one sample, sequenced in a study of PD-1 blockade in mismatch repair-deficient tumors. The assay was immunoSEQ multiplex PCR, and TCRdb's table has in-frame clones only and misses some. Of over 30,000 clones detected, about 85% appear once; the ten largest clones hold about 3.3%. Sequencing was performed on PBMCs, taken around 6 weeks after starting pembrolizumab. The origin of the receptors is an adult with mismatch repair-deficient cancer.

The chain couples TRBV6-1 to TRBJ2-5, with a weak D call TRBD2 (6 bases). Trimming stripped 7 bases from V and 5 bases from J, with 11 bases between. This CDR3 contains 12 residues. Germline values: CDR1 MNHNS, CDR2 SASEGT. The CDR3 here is CASTPAGETQYF. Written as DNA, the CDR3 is TGTGCCAGCACCCCGGCGGGGGAGACCCAGTACTTC.

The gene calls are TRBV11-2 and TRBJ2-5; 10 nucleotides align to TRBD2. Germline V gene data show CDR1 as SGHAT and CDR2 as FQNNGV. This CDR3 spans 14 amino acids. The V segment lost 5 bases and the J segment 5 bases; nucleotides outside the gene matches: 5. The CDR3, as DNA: TGTGCCAGCAGCCAACTGACTAGCGGGGAGACCCAGTACTTC. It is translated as CASSQLTSGETQYF.

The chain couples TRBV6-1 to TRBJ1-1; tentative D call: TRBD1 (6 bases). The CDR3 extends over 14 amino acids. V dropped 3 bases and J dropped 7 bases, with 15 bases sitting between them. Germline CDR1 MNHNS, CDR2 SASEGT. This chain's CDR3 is CASSEGLQGIEAFF. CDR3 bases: TGTGCCAGCAGTGAGGGTCTACAGGGAATTGAAGCTTTCTTT.

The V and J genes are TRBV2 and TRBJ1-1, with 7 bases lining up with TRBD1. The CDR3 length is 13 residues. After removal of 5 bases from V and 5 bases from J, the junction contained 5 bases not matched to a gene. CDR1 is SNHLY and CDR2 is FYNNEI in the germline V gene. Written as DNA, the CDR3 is TGTGCCAGCAGTCCAGGGGGTTGGACTGAAGCTTTCTTT. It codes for CASSPGGWTEAFF.

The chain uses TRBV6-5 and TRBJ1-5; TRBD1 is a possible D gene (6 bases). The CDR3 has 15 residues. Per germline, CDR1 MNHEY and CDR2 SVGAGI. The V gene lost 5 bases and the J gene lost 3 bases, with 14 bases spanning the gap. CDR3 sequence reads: CASSRQGIDNQPQHF. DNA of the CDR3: TGTGCCAGCAGTCGGCAGGGGATTGACAATCAGCCCCAGCATTTT.

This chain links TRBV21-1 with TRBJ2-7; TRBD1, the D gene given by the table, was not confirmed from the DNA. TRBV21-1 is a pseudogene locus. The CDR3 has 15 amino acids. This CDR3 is CASSKGTGGAYEQYF. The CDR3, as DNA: TGTGCCAGCAGCAAAGGGACAGGGGGCGCCTACGAGCAGTACTTC.

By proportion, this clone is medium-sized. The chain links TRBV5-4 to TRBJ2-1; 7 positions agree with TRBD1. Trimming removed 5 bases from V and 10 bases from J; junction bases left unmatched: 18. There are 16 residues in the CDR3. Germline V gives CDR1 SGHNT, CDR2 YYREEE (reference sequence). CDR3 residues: CASRPERDSPAVEQFF. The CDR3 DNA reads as TGTGCCAGCAGACCTGAGAGGGACAGCCCCGCCGTGGAGCAGTTCTTC. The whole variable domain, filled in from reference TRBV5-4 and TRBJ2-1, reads ETGVTQSPTHLIKTRGQQVTLRCSSQSGHNTVSWYQQALGQGPQFIFQYYREEENGRGNFPPRFSGLQFPNYSSELNVNALELDDSALYLCASRPERDSPAVEQFFGPGTRLTVL.

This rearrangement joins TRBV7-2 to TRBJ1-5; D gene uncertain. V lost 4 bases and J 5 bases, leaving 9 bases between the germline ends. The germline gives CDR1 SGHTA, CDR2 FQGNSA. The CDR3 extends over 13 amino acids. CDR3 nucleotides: TGTGCCAGCAGCTCGTTCCCTGATCAGCCCCAGCATTTT. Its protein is CASSSFPDQPQHF.

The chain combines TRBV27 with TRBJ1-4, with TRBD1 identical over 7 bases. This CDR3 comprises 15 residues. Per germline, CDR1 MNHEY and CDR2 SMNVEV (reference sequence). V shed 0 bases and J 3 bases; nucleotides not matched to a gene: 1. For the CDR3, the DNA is TGTGCCAGCAGTTTATCGACAGGGCCTAATGAAAAACTGTTTTTT. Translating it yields CASSLSTGPNEKLFF.

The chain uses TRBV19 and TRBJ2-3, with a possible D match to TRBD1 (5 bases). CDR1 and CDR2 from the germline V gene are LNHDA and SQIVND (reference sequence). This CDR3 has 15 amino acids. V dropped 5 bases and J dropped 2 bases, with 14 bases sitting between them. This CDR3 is CASSADTFYTDTQYF. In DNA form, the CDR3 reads TGTGCCAGTAGTGCGGACACCTTTTACACAGATACGCAGTATTTT.

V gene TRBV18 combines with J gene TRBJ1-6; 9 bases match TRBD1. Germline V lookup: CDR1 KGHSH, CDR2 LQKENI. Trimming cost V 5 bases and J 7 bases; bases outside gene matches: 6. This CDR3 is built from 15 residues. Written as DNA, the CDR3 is TGTGCCAGCTCAGAAGGGACAGGGCGGAATTCACCCCTCCACTTT. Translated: CASSEGTGRNSPLHF.

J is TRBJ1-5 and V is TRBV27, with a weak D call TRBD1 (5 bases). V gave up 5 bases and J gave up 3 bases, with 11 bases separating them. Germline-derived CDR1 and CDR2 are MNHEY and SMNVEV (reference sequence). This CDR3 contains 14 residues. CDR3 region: CASSPGGTNQPQHF. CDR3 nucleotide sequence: TGTGCCAGCAGTCCCGGGGGAACCAATCAGCCCCAGCATTTT.

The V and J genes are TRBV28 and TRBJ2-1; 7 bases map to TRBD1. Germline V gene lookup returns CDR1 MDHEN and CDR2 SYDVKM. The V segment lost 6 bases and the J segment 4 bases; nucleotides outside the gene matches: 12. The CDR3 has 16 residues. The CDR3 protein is CASRVDRARGYNEQFF. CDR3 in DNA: TGTGCCAGCAGGGTCGACAGGGCCAGGGGGTACAATGAGCAGTTCTTC.

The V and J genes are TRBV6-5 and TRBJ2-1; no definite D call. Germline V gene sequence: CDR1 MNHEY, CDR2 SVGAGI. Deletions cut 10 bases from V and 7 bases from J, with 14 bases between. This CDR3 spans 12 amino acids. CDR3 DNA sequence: TGTGCCACCGGAGACCCGAGGAATGAGCAGTTCTTC. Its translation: CATGDPRNEQFF.

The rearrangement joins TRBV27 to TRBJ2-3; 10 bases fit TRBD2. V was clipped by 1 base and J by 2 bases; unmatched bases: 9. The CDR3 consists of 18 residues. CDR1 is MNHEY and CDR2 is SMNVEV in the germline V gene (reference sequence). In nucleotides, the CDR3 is TGTGCCAGCAGTTTATGGGCTAGCGGGAGAGGCTACACAGATACGCAGTATTTT. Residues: CASSLWASGRGYTDTQYF.

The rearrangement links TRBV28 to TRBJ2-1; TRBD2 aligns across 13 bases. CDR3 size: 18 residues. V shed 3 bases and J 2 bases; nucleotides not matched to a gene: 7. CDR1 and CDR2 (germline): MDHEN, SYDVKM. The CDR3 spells CASSFPTSGRRAYNEQFF. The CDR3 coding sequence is TGTGCCAGCAGTTTCCCGACTAGCGGGAGGAGGGCCTACAATGAGCAGTTCTTC.